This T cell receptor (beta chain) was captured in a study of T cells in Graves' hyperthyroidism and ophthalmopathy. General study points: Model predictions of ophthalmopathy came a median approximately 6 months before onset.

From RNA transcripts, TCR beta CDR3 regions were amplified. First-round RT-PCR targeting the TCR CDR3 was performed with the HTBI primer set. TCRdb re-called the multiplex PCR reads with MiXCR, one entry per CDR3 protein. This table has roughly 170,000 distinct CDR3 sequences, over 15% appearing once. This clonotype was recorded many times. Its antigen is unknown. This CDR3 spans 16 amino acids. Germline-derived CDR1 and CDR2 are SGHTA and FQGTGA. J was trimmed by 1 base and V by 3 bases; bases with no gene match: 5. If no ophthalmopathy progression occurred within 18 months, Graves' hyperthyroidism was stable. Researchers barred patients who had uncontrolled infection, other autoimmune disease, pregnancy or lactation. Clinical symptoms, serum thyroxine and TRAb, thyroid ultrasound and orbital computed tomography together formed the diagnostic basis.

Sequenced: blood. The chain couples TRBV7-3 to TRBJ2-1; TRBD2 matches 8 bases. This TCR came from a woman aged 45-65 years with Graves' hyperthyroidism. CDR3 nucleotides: TGTGCCAGCAGCTTTTCGGGGGGGGGATCCTACAATGAGCAGTTCTTC. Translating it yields CASSFSGGGSYNEQFF.